One sample yielded the 23 T cell receptor beta chains listed below, sequenced in a study of blood T cell repertoires in COVID-19. Repertoires were generated with immunoSEQ multiplex PCR, while TCRdb's copy carries only in-frame clones and drops some. Among a few hundred thousand clones listed, 85% to 90% were seen once. Source material: peripheral blood. Receptor source: a woman aged 25 to 45 with COVID-19, enrolled during active disease.

The rearrangement joins TRBV5-1 to TRBJ2-7; TRBD1 might be the D (5 bases). The CDR3 is 16 residues long. V was clipped by 0 bases and J by 5 bases, with 18 bases between them. Germline CDR1 is SGHRS and CDR2 is YFSETQ. CDR3 in amino acids: CASSLATVSVANEQYF. The CDR3 bases are TGCGCCAGCAGCTTGGCGACAGTTTCGGTCGCGAACGAGCAGTACTTC.

The chain carries TRBV20-1 and TRBJ2-7; 11 bases align to TRBD1. Germline values: CDR1 DFQATT, CDR2 SNEGSKA (reference sequence). The junction had 11 bases not matched to a gene; V was cut back by 3 bases and J by 4 bases. The CDR3 has 16 amino acids. This CDR3 reads CSASLRGQGVMYEQYF. DNA for the CDR3: TGCAGTGCTAGTCTACGGGGACAGGGGGTGATGTACGAGCAGTACTTC.

The chain is built from TRBV27 and TRBJ1-5; D might be TRBD1 (5 bases). Trimming removed 3 bases from V and 7 bases from J, with 13 bases in between. Germline V CDR1 and CDR2: MNHEY, SMNVEV (reference sequence). This CDR3 comprises 14 residues. The CDR3 spells CASSLGQGSQPQHF. CDR3 coding DNA: TGTGCCAGCAGTTTGGGGCAGGGCAGCCAGCCCCAGCATTTT.

This chain joins TRBV5-1 and TRBJ2-7; 8 nucleotides line up with TRBD1. The CDR3 totals 15 residues. The germline V gene has CDR1 SGHRS and CDR2 YFSETQ. V was pared by 2 bases and J by 5 bases, with 9 bases of the junction left unmatched. The DNA of the CDR3 is TGCGCCAGCAGCTTAGTAGCGGACAGGGAGAACGAGCAGTACTTC. This sequence encodes CASSLVADRENEQYF.

J is TRBJ1-6 and V is TRBV3-1 (or the pseudogene TRBV3-2); D is unclear. Germline V gene data show CDR1 as LGHDT and CDR2 as YNNKEL (reference sequence). This CDR3 region has 16 residues. The ends were cut back, 1 base at V and 5 bases at J, with 12 bases in the middle. The CDR3 nucleotides are TGTGCCAGCAGCCAAGGACGGGGAGCCCATAATTCACCCCTCCACTTT. It codes for CASSQGRGAHNSPLHF.

A word on this clone: One junction end does not reproduce the germline sequence, and a read error may be involved. This chain links TRBV27 with TRBJ2-7; tentatively, D is TRBD1 (5 bases). The CDR3 is made up of 12 amino acids. In germline, CDR1 is MNHEY, CDR2 SMNVEV (reference sequence). CDR3: CASSSLGLNSDF. Written as DNA, the CDR3 is TGTGCCAGCAGTTCGTTGGGGCTAAATTCCGACTTC.

In this sample, this clone turned up once. The chain uses TRBV30 and TRBJ2-3; the match to TRBD2 covers 7 bases. The CDR3 sequence is 12 residues long. Trimming removed 6 bases from V and 6 bases from J; junction bases left unmatched: 6. CDR1 is GTSNPN, CDR2 SVGIG, per germline (reference sequence). The CDR3 here is CACRGGRDTQYF. The CDR3, as DNA: TGTGCCTGTCGGGGAGGGAGGGATACGCAGTATTTT.

The count of this clone is one. V gene TRBV30 combines with J gene TRBJ2-7, with D possibly TRBD2 on 5 matching bases. Germline CDR1 is GTSNPN and CDR2 is SVGIG (reference sequence). V lost 5 bases, J lost 3 bases, and 14 bases lay in between. CDR3 length equals 13 residues. The CDR3 is CAWASFQFYEQYF. CDR3 DNA sequence: TGTGCCTGGGCTAGCTTTCAGTTCTACGAGCAGTACTTC.

J is TRBJ1-5 and V is TRBV30, with TRBD1 matching over 11 bases. J gave up 4 bases and V 5 bases, and 7 bases lay outside the gene matches. Germline V lookup: CDR1 GTSNPN, CDR2 SVGIG (reference sequence). The CDR3 extends over 15 amino acids. CDR3 sequence reads: CAWGWGQGGNQPQHF. The CDR3 DNA is TGTGCCTGGGGATGGGGACAGGGGGGGAATCAGCCCCAGCATTTT.

The gene calls are TRBV23-1 and TRBJ1-4, with TRBD1 as a possible D gene (5 bases). TRBV23-1 is an open reading frame, and its role is uncertain. CDR3 length: 14 amino acids. V was trimmed by 3 bases and J by 4 bases, leaving 9 bases between them. The CDR3 bases are TGCGCCAGCAGTCATGGGGGGAGTAATGAAAAACTGTTTTTT. Translation: CASSHGGSNEKLFF.

The chain employs TRBV4-1 and TRBJ2-1; maybe TRBD2 (5 bases). This CDR3 comprises 17 residues. V was shortened by 4 bases and J by 3 bases, with 19 bases between the two germline ends. The germline V gene has CDR1 MGHRA and CDR2 YSYEKL. The CDR3 protein is CASSPGLSPRSYNEQFF. CDR3 nucleotides: TGCGCCAGCAGCCCCGGACTTAGCCCAAGAAGCTACAATGAGCAGTTCTTC.

The rearrangement links TRBV6-5 to TRBJ1-5; D is possibly TRBD1 (5 bases). Germline assignment: CDR1 MNHEY and CDR2 SVGAGI. The germline V and J ends were trimmed by 6 bases and 4 bases, with 13 bases remaining between them. The CDR3 has 14 residues. In DNA, the CDR3 is TGTGCCAGCAGCGCAGACAGAGGAAATCAGCCCCAGCATTTT. Translating it yields CASSADRGNQPQHF.

V gene TRBV7-9 combines with J gene TRBJ1-6, with 11 bases lining up with TRBD1. Germline V lookup: CDR1 SEHNR, CDR2 FQNEAQ (reference sequence). CDR3 length: 15 amino acids. The V gene end was trimmed by 0 bases and the J gene end by 9 bases; junction bases not matched to a gene: 1. This chain's CDR3 is CASSLAGTGGSPLHF. The CDR3 DNA follows: TGTGCCAGCAGCTTAGCGGGGACAGGGGGTTCACCCCTCCACTTT.

The V gene is TRBV11-3, the J gene TRBJ1-1; D not resolved. CDR1 and CDR2 (germline): SGHNT, YENEEA. This CDR3 has 13 residues. Between the trimmed V and J ends, which lost 2 bases and 2 bases, there was a span of 6 bases. The CDR3 protein is CASSLLVNTEAFF. The CDR3 DNA reads TGTGCCAGCAGCTTACTTGTTAACACTGAAGCTTTCTTT.

The J gene is TRBJ2-2, the V gene TRBV27; 8 nucleotides agree with TRBD1. The CDR3 length is 17 residues. V dropped 6 bases and J dropped 0; count of bases not matched to a gene: 9. Germline V CDR1 and CDR2: MNHEY, SMNVEV (reference sequence). The CDR3 sequence: CASRYFPDRANTGELFF. In DNA, the CDR3 is TGTGCCAGCAGATACTTCCCGGACAGGGCGAACACCGGGGAGCTGTTTTTT.

The chain links TRBV5-1 to TRBJ1-1; D might be TRBD1 (5 bases). The CDR3 has 17 amino acids. V shed 4 bases and J shed 2 bases, with 21 bases lying between them. CDR1 and CDR2 from the germline V gene are SGHRS and YFSETQ. DNA for the CDR3: TGCGCCAGCAGCCCTTTGAAAGACAGCCAGATAAACACTGAAGCTTTCTTT. Translated: CASSPLKDSQINTEAFF.

The rearrangement links TRBV19 to TRBJ2-1; perhaps TRBD2 as D (6 bases). The CDR3 consists of 14 residues. CDR1 LNHDA and CDR2 SQIVND come from the germline V gene (reference sequence). Trimming left V 2 bases short and J 8 bases short, with 13 bases between. The CDR3 region is CASSILRERDEQFF. In DNA, the CDR3 is TGTGCCAGTAGTATACTCCGGGAGCGGGATGAGCAGTTCTTC.

This clone was recorded once. The V gene is TRBV30, the J gene TRBJ2-2, with 9 bases aligning to TRBD1. Looked up from germline, CDR1 is GTSNPN and CDR2 is SVGIG (reference sequence). The CDR3 runs to 15 residues. V shed 3 bases and J 6 bases; nucleotides not matched to a gene: 8. Here the CDR3 reads CAWRHTGGLAGELFF. CDR3 nucleotide sequence: TGTGCCTGGAGGCACACAGGGGGCTTAGCCGGGGAGCTGTTTTTT.

V gene TRBV11-2 combines with J gene TRBJ2-7; D might be TRBD1 (5 bases). The V end lost 9 bases, the J end lost 3 bases, and 18 bases lay between the germline ends. The germline CDR1 and CDR2 sequences are SGHAT and FQNNGV. The CDR3 has 14 residues. The CDR3 region has the DNA TGTGCCAGTTCCGCTCAGGGTACATTCTACGAGCAGTACTTC. Residues: CASSAQGTFYEQYF.

A remark on this clone: Other DNA sequences in the same sample also yield this CDR3. This chain joins TRBV12-3 or TRBV12-4 and TRBJ1-1; 8 positions agree with TRBD1. After removal of 3 bases from V and 4 bases from J, the junction contained 1 base not matched to a gene. The CDR3 length is 13 residues. The DNA of the CDR3 is TGTGCCAGCAGTTTCACAGGGGGCACTGAAGCTTTCTTT. Its protein is CASSFTGGTEAFF.

The V and J genes are TRBV28 and TRBJ1-2, with D possibly TRBD1 on 5 matching bases. CDR1 MDHEN and CDR2 SYDVKM come from the germline V gene. V was cut by 4 bases and J by 0 bases, with 18 bases left in between. There are 17 residues in the CDR3. CDR3 loop: CASSSPLTGLANYGYTF. The CDR3 region has the DNA TGTGCCAGCAGTTCACCGCTTACAGGCCTAGCTAACTATGGCTACACCTTC.

The genes are TRBV27 and TRBJ1-4; a possible D gene is TRBD1 (6 bases). The CDR3 spans 14 residues. The germline V gene has CDR1 MNHEY and CDR2 SMNVEV (reference sequence). V was cut by 5 bases and J by 3 bases, with 10 bases left in between. The DNA of the CDR3 is TGTGCCAGCAGTCTAACAGGGCCTAATGAAAAACTGTTTTTT. Protein sequence: CASSLTGPNEKLFF.

This clone has a single count. The chain combines TRBV9 with TRBJ1-6; TRBD1 matches 7 bases. CDR3 length equals 14 residues. CDR1 is SGDLS and CDR2 is YYNGEE in the germline V gene. V shed 3 bases and J 6 bases; nucleotides not matched to a gene: 3. CDR3 nucleotide sequence: TGTGCCAGCAGCGCGGGACAGTTTAATTCACCCCTCCACTTT. As protein: CASSAGQFNSPLHF.